This T cell receptor beta chain was sequenced during a study of blood T cell repertoires in COVID-19. Overall study context: Whether acute or convalescent, the COVID-19 samples came from the United States, Italy and Spain. Sample material is recorded as cDNA or gDNA derived from T cells, B-cell-depleted T cells, or PBMCs.

Germline lookup yields CDR1 SGHTA and CDR2 FQGNSA. The CDR3 runs 14 residues. Trimming cost V 1 base and J 0 bases, with 6 bases left between them. Seattle researchers signed up patients amid active infection and tracked them longitudinally. As processed by the authors: The authors estimated nucleated cell counts from reference gene primer amplification. Sequenced by immunoSEQ multiplex PCR; TCRdb stores in-frame clones only, minus some. V, J and clone size were drawn from that table, and D and trimming were deduced from the DNA. The repertoire holds under 200,000 clones, with 85% to 90% as singletons.

The sequence was collected from a woman in her sixties or seventies with COVID-19, enrolled during active disease. The sample taken for sequencing was peripheral blood. V and J are TRBV7-2 and TRBJ1-1; D gene ambiguous. In nucleotides, the CDR3 is TGTGCCAGCAGCTTAGGAGGGATGAACACTGAAGCTTTCTTT. As protein: CASSLGGMNTEAFF. Based on the CDR3 plus reference TRBV7-2 and TRBJ1-1, the full variable domain is GAGVSQSPSNKVTEKGKDVELRCDPISGHTALYWYRQSLGQGLEFLIYFQGNSAPDKSGLPSDRFSAERTGGSVSTLTIQRTQQEDSAVYLCASSLGGMNTEAFFGQGTRLTVV.